Following are 18 T cell receptor beta chains from one sample sequenced in a study of beta chain features in type 1 diabetes. The isolated RNA, all of it, was reverse transcribed, so expressed TCRB transcripts were what got sequenced. Profiling relied on immunoSEQ multiplex PCR, and the TCRdb table lists in-frame clones only, not all of them. Found here are 400,000 to 550,000 clones, more than 9.5% of them singletons; the top ten hold 0.045% to 0.05%. Sample: naive CD4+ T cells from blood. The source is a woman between 18 and 29 years old in good health.

The chain carries TRBV29-1 and TRBJ1-2; 8 bases line up with TRBD1. Germline CDR1 SQVTM, CDR2 ANQGSEA. This CDR3 is 14 amino acids long. Germline trimming cut 1 base from V and 3 bases from J; bases unmatched to any gene: 4. The CDR3 DNA follows: TGCAGCGTTGAAGCGGGGACAGGACACTATGGCTACACCTTC. Protein: CSVEAGTGHYGYTF. Based on the CDR3 plus reference TRBV29-1 and TRBJ1-2, the full variable domain is SAVISQKPSRDICQRGTSLTIQCQVDSQVTMMFWYRQQPGQSLTLIATANQGSEATYESGFVIDKFPISRPNLTFSTLTVSNMSPEDSSIYLCSVEAGTGHYGYTFGSGTRLTVV.

This clone showed up just a few times. The chain is built from TRBV6-5 and TRBJ1-2; 7 nucleotides match TRBD1. The CDR3 loop spans 14 amino acids. CDR1 and CDR2 (germline): MNHEY, SVGAGI. The ends lost 6 bases at V and 0 bases at J; junction bases unmatched: 4. The CDR3 here is CASRKTGTNYGYTF. CDR3 bases: TGTGCCAGCAGGAAGACAGGGACTAACTATGGCTACACCTTC.

This clone was detected only a few times. The sample holds other DNA sequences that translate to the same CDR3. The chain couples TRBV15 to TRBJ2-1; D gene ambiguous. This CDR3 comprises 12 residues. V lost 1 base, J lost 5 bases, and 3 bases lay in between. Germline V CDR1 and CDR2: LNHNV, YYDKDF (reference sequence). DNA of the CDR3: TGTGCCACCAGCAGAGTCGACAATGAGCAGTTCTTC. Residues: CATSRVDNEQFF.

This rearrangement joins TRBV6-6 to TRBJ1-2; maybe TRBD1 (5 bases). This CDR3 has 12 amino acids. V lost 4 bases and J 4 bases, leaving 7 bases between the germline ends. Germline V gives CDR1 MNHNY, CDR2 SVGAGI (reference sequence). For the CDR3, the DNA is TGTGCCAGCAGTTCCGACAGCTATGGCTACACCTTC. This encodes CASSSDSYGYTF.

This clone was counted at least ten times. DNA for the CDR3: TGTGCGGAACAGGGGGCGAATGGCTACACCTTC. Translating gives CAEQGANGYTF. This chain connects TRBV13 to TRBJ1-2; TRBD1 matches at 9 bases. The CDR3 totals 11 residues. CDR1 is PRHDT and CDR2 is FYEKMQ in the germline V gene (reference sequence). Drawing the rest from reference TRBV13 and TRBJ1-2, the complete variable domain is AAGVIQSPRHLIKEKRETATLKCYPIPRHDTVYWYQQGPGQDPQFLISFYEKMQSDKGSIPDRFSAQQFSDYHSELNMSSLELGDSALYFCAEQGANGYTFGSGTRLTVV.

The V and J genes are TRBV4-1 and TRBJ2-1, with a possible D match to TRBD1 (5 bases). The germline gives CDR1 MGHRA, CDR2 YSYEKL. The V end lost 1 base, the J end lost 11 bases, and 18 bases lay between the germline ends. The CDR3 runs to 15 residues. CDR3 residues: CASSQAMTVPSKQFF. The CDR3 DNA is TGCGCCAGCAGCCAAGCGATGACAGTCCCCTCGAAGCAGTTCTTC.

This clone appeared a few times. The chain links TRBV14 to TRBJ2-3, with 7 bases fitting TRBD2. From germline, CDR1 is SGHDN and CDR2 FVKESK. The trim removed 4 bases at V and 2 bases at J, leaving 9 bases unmatched. The CDR3 runs to 16 residues. In DNA form, the CDR3 reads TGTGCCAGCAGCCTCGGACCGGGAGGCCCCACAGATACGCAGTATTTT. Residues: CASSLGPGGPTDTQYF.

This clone was seen more than once but under ten times. The CDR3 region has the DNA TGTGCCAGCAGCTTAATGCATCCGGGACAGGGTAACTATGGCTACACCTTC. Translating it yields CASSLMHPGQGNYGYTF. The chain couples TRBV7-3 to TRBJ1-2, with 9 nucleotides matching TRBD1. V trimming: 1 base; J trimming: 1 base; junction bases outside the gene matches: 7. CDR1 and CDR2 from the germline V gene are SGHTA and FQGTGA. CDR3 length equals 17 residues.

The rearrangement uses TRBV4-3 and TRBJ1-1; D unresolved. CDR3 length: 13 amino acids. Germline CDR1 LGHNA, CDR2 YSLEER. Trimming removed 2 bases at V and 5 bases at J, with 9 bases between. The CDR3 DNA is TGCGCCAGCAGCCAACAGCTCCTGACTGAAGCTTTCTTT. Protein sequence: CASSQQLLTEAFF.

This clone was seen a few times. The J gene is TRBJ2-1, the V gene TRBV30, with D perhaps matching TRBD1 (5 bases). Germline CDR1 GTSNPN, CDR2 SVGIG (reference sequence). Trimming shortened V by 1 base and J by 10 bases, and 8 bases separated the two germline ends. This CDR3 contains 11 residues. The CDR3 protein is CAWSARGEQFF. CDR3 DNA: TGTGCCTGGAGTGCTAGGGGCGAGCAGTTCTTC.

This clone came up a few times. The chain is built from TRBV2 and TRBJ2-1; D unresolved. Per the germline V gene, CDR1 is SNHLY and CDR2 is FYNNEI. V lost 2 bases and J lost 9, with 11 bases in between. The CDR3 is 13 residues long. Here the CDR3 reads CASSEREFVEQFF. In DNA, the CDR3 is TGTGCCAGCAGTGAAAGGGAATTTGTTGAGCAGTTCTTC.

The V gene is TRBV11-1, the J gene TRBJ2-1; D unclear. V lost 2 bases and J lost 8, with 16 bases in between. The CDR3 runs to 15 residues. The V gene's germline CDR1 is SGHAT and CDR2 FQDESV (reference sequence). The CDR3 is CASSLSLQAEYEQFF. CDR3 DNA: TGTGCCAGCAGCTTATCGCTTCAGGCAGAGTATGAGCAGTTCTTC.

This clone was picked up a small number of times. This chain connects TRBV14 to TRBJ2-7; 9 bases match TRBD1. There are 13 residues in the CDR3. The ends lost 8 bases at V and 10 bases at J; junction bases unmatched: 12. CDR1 is SGHDN and CDR2 is FVKESK in the germline V gene. The CDR3 region is CASAVGQGFPQYV. The CDR3 bases are TGTGCCAGCGCGGTGGGACAGGGCTTCCCACAGTACGTC.

There are many counts of this clone. The chain joins TRBV7-2 to TRBJ2-7, with 9 bases lining up with TRBD1. The germline gives CDR1 SGHTA, CDR2 FQGNSA. The trim removed 1 base at V and 7 bases at J, leaving 8 bases unmatched. This CDR3 region has 15 residues. The CDR3, as DNA: TGTGCCAGCAGCTTAGATGGGACAGGGCCCTGGGAGCAGTACTTC. It yields the protein CASSLDGTGPWEQYF.

The chain couples TRBV28 to TRBJ2-3; TRBD2 agrees at 8 bases. J was trimmed by 4 bases and V by 6 bases; bases with no gene match: 6. Germline assignment: CDR1 MDHEN and CDR2 SYDVKM. CDR3 length: 14 amino acids. The CDR3 nucleotides are TGTGCCAGCAGCCCGGGGGGGCCCCCAGATACGCAGTATTTT. Translation: CASSPGGPPDTQYF.

This chain uses TRBV19 with TRBJ2-1, with 7 bases lining up with TRBD2. Germline lookup yields CDR1 LNHDA and CDR2 SQIVND (reference sequence). The CDR3 spans 15 residues. V was clipped by 6 bases and J by 4 bases; unmatched bases: 9. The CDR3 here is CASRFRTSLYNEQFF. The DNA for the CDR3 is TGTGCCAGTAGGTTCCGGACTAGTCTATACAATGAGCAGTTCTTC.

This clone was seen only a few times. The V call is TRBV28, the J call TRBJ2-1; D is undetermined. The V and J ends lost 6 bases and 0 bases respectively, with 12 bases between them. The CDR3 has 15 amino acids. CDR1 MDHEN and CDR2 SYDVKM come from the germline V gene. The CDR3 nucleotides read TGTGCCAGCAGAATATATTTTAGCTCCTACAATGAGCAGTTCTTC. Translated, it gives CASRIYFSSYNEQFF. Full variable domain (missing parts from reference TRBV28 and TRBJ2-1): DVKVTQSSRYLVKRTGEKVFLECVQDMDHENMFWYRQDPGLGLRLIYFSYDVKMKEKGDIPEGYSVSREKKERFSLILESASTNQTSMYLCASRIYFSSYNEQFFGPGTRLTVL.

Concerning this clone: This same CDR3 is encoded by further DNA sequences in the sample. J is TRBJ2-5 and V is TRBV9; D not resolved. Trimming took 0 bases from V and 2 from J, leaving 5 bases between them. The V gene's germline CDR1 is SGDLS and CDR2 YYNGEE. The CDR3 runs 13 residues. The CDR3 sequence is CASSVGGQETQYF. Written as DNA, the CDR3 is TGTGCCAGCAGCGTAGGAGGACAAGAGACCCAGTACTTC. The complete variable domain, with remaining parts taken from reference TRBV9 and TRBJ2-5, reads DSGVTQTPKHLITATGQRVTLRCSPRSGDLSVYWYQQSLDQGLQFLIQYYNGEERAKGNILERFSAQQFPDLHSELNLSSLELGDSALYFCASSVGGQETQYFGPGTRLLVL.